This passage covers 7 T cell receptor beta chains from one sample sequenced in a study of OX40 agonist ivuxolimab in advanced cancers. Clones were sequenced by immunoSEQ multiplex PCR, and TCRdb holds only the in-frame ones, with some missing. The profile covers about 73,000 clones, with more than 80% appearing a single time and approximately 11% taken by the ten largest. Sequenced material: CD4+ or CD8+ T cells sorted from blood, taken in a trial of the OX40 agonist ivuxolimab. All receptors derive from an adult with an advanced solid tumor such as melanoma, head and neck, liver or kidney cancer.

V gene TRBV5-7 combines with J gene TRBJ1-5; D is undetermined. TRBV5-7 is known as an ORF, though its function is uncertain. This CDR3 is 13 amino acids long. The germline V and J ends were trimmed by 0 bases and 12 bases, with 13 bases remaining between them. CDR3 region: CASSLGLNPNQHF. Here the CDR3 DNA reads TGTGCCAGCAGCTTGGGACTGAATCCCAACCAGCATTTT.

This chain uses TRBV28 with TRBJ2-1; D might be TRBD2 (5 bases). The CDR3 is 13 amino acids. Trimming took off 3 bases at V and 8 bases at J, with 11 bases between the two ends. Germline CDR1 is MDHEN and CDR2 is SYDVKM. The CDR3, as DNA: TGTGCCAGCAGTTTTACACTGAGGGATGAGCAGTTCTTC. Encoded protein: CASSFTLRDEQFF.

The rearrangement links TRBV27 to TRBJ2-1, with D hard to call. V was clipped by 3 bases and J by 4 bases, with 1 base between them. CDR3 length equals 11 residues. The germline V gene encodes CDR1 MNHEY and CDR2 SMNVEV (reference sequence). The CDR3 loop is CASSLYNEQFF. The CDR3, as DNA: TGTGCCAGCAGTTTGTACAATGAGCAGTTCTTC.

The J gene is TRBJ2-7, the V gene TRBV5-5; unclear D gene. V lost 4 bases, J lost 3 bases, and 8 bases lay in between. The germline gives CDR1 SGHKS, CDR2 YYEKEE (reference sequence). The CDR3 runs to 12 residues. The CDR3 spells CASSKDLYEQYF. CDR3 bases: TGTGCCAGCAGCAAGGACCTCTACGAGCAGTACTTC. Using reference TRBV5-5 and TRBJ2-7 for the parts outside the CDR3, the full variable domain is DAGVTQSPTHLIKTRGQQVTLRCSPISGHKSVSWYQQVLGQGPQFIFQYYEKEERGRGNFPDRFSARQFPNYSSELNVNALLLGDSALYLCASSKDLYEQYFGPGTRLTVT.

V is TRBV7-9 and J is TRBJ2-7, with D perhaps matching TRBD1 (5 bases). This CDR3 comprises 13 residues. Germline CDR1 reads SEHNR; CDR2 reads FQNEAQ (reference sequence). V was trimmed by 5 bases and J by 3 bases, leaving 11 bases between them. The CDR3 loop is CASSPVDIYEQYF. The CDR3 nucleotides are TGTGCCAGCAGCCCTGTGGACATCTACGAGCAGTACTTC.

This rearrangement joins TRBV28 to TRBJ2-1; 14 positions match TRBD2. The CDR3 spans 16 residues. V trimming: 6 bases; J trimming: 8 bases; junction bases outside the gene matches: 9. Per the germline V gene, CDR1 is MDHEN and CDR2 is SYDVKM. DNA of the CDR3: TGTGCCAGCAGCAGACGACTAGCGGGAGGGGGGGATGAGCAGTTCTTC. This sequence encodes CASSRRLAGGGDEQFF.

The chain links TRBV29-1 to TRBJ1-2; D is possibly TRBD1 (5 bases). The CDR3 extends over 13 amino acids. Germline assignment: CDR1 SQVTM and CDR2 ANQGSEA. The ends were cut back, 0 bases at V and 8 bases at J, with 13 bases in the middle. The CDR3 DNA sequence: TGCAGCGTTGAAGACGACGGGGGTTGGGGCTACACCTTC. Translated: CSVEDDGGWGYTF.